This is a list of T cell receptor beta chains from one sample in a study of T cells after posttransplantation cyclophosphamide. Profiling relied on immunoSEQ multiplex PCR, and the TCRdb table lists in-frame clones only, not all of them. The repertoire holds about 46,000 clones, with 92% as singletons. The sequenced sample was PBMCs. These TCRs come from a woman aged 45-59 years in good health and a related stem cell transplant donor. The CDR3 runs from the conserved cysteine through the conserved F or W. A D gene is named only where the DNA matches it firmly. The size field is filled for only some rows; it gives once, few, many or a size class.

clone_size: -; j_call: TRBJ1-1; v_call: TRBV9; d_call: -; cdr3_nt: TGTGCCAGCAGCCCCCTTGAAGCTTTCTTT; cdr3_aa: CASSPLEAFF
clone_size: once; j_call: TRBJ1-2; v_call: TRBV19; d_call: TRBD1; cdr3_nt: TGTGCCAGTAGTATAGTTGCAGGGGGCAGTCTTGGCTACACCTTC; cdr3_aa: CASSIVAGGSLGYTF
clone_size: -; j_call: TRBJ2-1; v_call: TRBV7-8; d_call: -; cdr3_nt: TGTGCCAGCAGCTTAGGCAGGGAATACAATGAGCAGTTCTTC; cdr3_aa: CASSLGREYNEQFF
clone_size: -; j_call: TRBJ2-1; v_call: TRBV7-6; d_call: TRBD2; cdr3_nt: TGTGCCAGCAGCCCTTCTAGTCTGCGGGGGGGCCGGAATGAGCAGTTCTTC; cdr3_aa: CASSPSSLRGGRNEQFF
clone_size: -; j_call: TRBJ2-1; v_call: TRBV5-1; d_call: -; cdr3_nt: TGCGCCAGCAGCTTTGGCTCGAAAGACAATGAGCAGTTCTTC; cdr3_aa: CASSFGSKDNEQFF
clone_size: -; j_call: TRBJ2-5; v_call: TRBV25-1; d_call: TRBD1; cdr3_nt: TGTGCCAGCTCCGCCCGGACAGGGCCGGGAGAGACCCAGTACTTC; cdr3_aa: CASSARTGPGETQYF
clone_size: -; j_call: TRBJ2-2; v_call: TRBV2; d_call: -; cdr3_nt: TGTGCCAGCAGCTGGGGCCTAGCGGGGGAGCTGTTTTTT; cdr3_aa: CASSWGLAGELFF
clone_size: -; j_call: TRBJ2-2; v_call: TRBV27; d_call: TRBD2; cdr3_nt: TGTGCCAGCAGTTTTGGGGGGGCGAACACCGGGGAGCTGTTTTTT; cdr3_aa: CASSFGGANTGELFF
clone_size: -; j_call: TRBJ1-3; v_call: TRBV6-1; d_call: TRBD1; cdr3_nt: TGTGCCAGCAGTGAGACAGGGAGACGAAACACCATATATTTT; cdr3_aa: CASSETGRRNTIYF
clone_size: -; j_call: TRBJ2-2; v_call: TRBV19; d_call: -; cdr3_nt: TGTGCCAGTAGTATGGGGGGAATCACCGGGGAGCTGTTTTTT; cdr3_aa: CASSMGGITGELFF
clone_size: -; j_call: TRBJ2-1; v_call: TRBV30; d_call: TRBD2; cdr3_nt: TGTGCCTGGAGGGGGGGACTAGCGGGAGCCCCCACCTACAATGAGCAGTTCTTC; cdr3_aa: CAWRGGLAGAPTYNEQFF
clone_size: few; j_call: TRBJ1-3; v_call: TRBV19; d_call: -; cdr3_nt: TGTGCCAGTACTGGCGGCTCTGGAAACACCATATATTTT; cdr3_aa: CASTGGSGNTIYF
clone_size: -; j_call: TRBJ2-1; v_call: TRBV11-3; d_call: TRBD2; cdr3_nt: TGTGCCAGCAGCCCCCGCGGGGGGGAGGGCCGTGAGCAGTTCTTC; cdr3_aa: CASSPRGGEGREQFF
clone_size: -; j_call: TRBJ2-5; v_call: TRBV5-1; d_call: TRBD1; cdr3_nt: TGCGCCAGCATCGAACGTTCACAGGGGCCGGGGGAGACCCAGTACTTC; cdr3_aa: CASIERSQGPGETQYF
clone_size: -; j_call: TRBJ2-7; v_call: TRBV5-5; d_call: -; cdr3_nt: TGTGCCAGCAGCTTGGCACAGGCAAGCTTCTACGAGCAGTACTTC; cdr3_aa: CASSLAQASFYEQYF
clone_size: once; j_call: TRBJ2-1; v_call: TRBV5-1; d_call: TRBD2; cdr3_nt: TGCGCCAGCAGCTTGGGAACTAGCGGGATATACAATGAGCAGTTCTTC; cdr3_aa: CASSLGTSGIYNEQFF
clone_size: -; j_call: TRBJ2-1; v_call: TRBV30; d_call: TRBD2; cdr3_nt: TGTGCCTGGGGAGGTACTAGCGTTGCCTACAATGAGCAGTTCTTC; cdr3_aa: CAWGGTSVAYNEQFF
clone_size: -; j_call: TRBJ2-7; v_call: TRBV6-5; d_call: -; cdr3_nt: TGTGCCAGCAGTTACTTGGTCCAGCCGGGCGAGCAGTACTTC; cdr3_aa: CASSYLVQPGEQYF
clone_size: -; j_call: TRBJ2-1; v_call: TRBV6-5; d_call: -; cdr3_nt: TGTGCCAGCAGCTATAGCGGAGGGGCCTACAATGAGCAGTTCTTC; cdr3_aa: CASSYSGGAYNEQFF
clone_size: -; j_call: TRBJ1-1; v_call: TRBV28; d_call: TRBD1; cdr3_nt: TGTGCCAGCAGTCTCAGGGGGCCAGCTTTCTTT; cdr3_aa: CASSLRGPAFF
clone_size: -; j_call: TRBJ2-1; v_call: TRBV9; d_call: -; cdr3_nt: TGTGCCAGCAGCGCACAGATCCATGAGCAGTTCTTC; cdr3_aa: CASSAQIHEQFF
clone_size: -; j_call: TRBJ1-3; v_call: TRBV6-6; d_call: -; cdr3_nt: TGTGCCTGCATGTTAGGGGTCACCTCTGGAAACACCATATATTTT; cdr3_aa: CACMLGVTSGNTIYF
clone_size: -; j_call: TRBJ2-2; v_call: TRBV10-3; d_call: TRBD1; cdr3_nt: TGTGCCATAGGGTTCGGGACAGGGAGGGGCACCGGGGAGCTGTTTTTT; cdr3_aa: CAIGFGTGRGTGELFF